The clone carrying this T cell receptor beta chain was seen only a few times. The antigen remains unidentified. The CDR3 is 14 amino acids. V dropped 4 bases and J dropped 5 bases, with 13 bases sitting between them. The germline V gene has CDR1 SGHNT and CDR2 YYREEE (reference sequence). The authors prepared the TCRbeta library with unique molecular identifiers. Using its own MiXCR run on the PCR reads, TCRdb lists one record per CDR3 protein. The table includes around 450,000 distinct CDR3 sequences, 10% detected once. This sample was taken from a study of T-cell reconstitution after alpha-beta-depleted transplantation in children. General observations from the study: Elevated TCRbeta diversity at day 60 was traced, in some patients, to surviving recipient T cells and thymic progenitors. When one year had passed after transplant, most T-cell counts and diversity came from newly produced T cells.

The V call is TRBV5-4, the J call TRBJ2-1; possibly TRBD1 for D (6 bases). The sequence derives from a child aged 2 to 15 with inherited bone marrow failure, due to receive a stem cell transplant. The material sequenced was PBMCs, taken before TCRalphabeta/CD19-depleted stem cell transplant. This CDR3 is CASSPDGQNNEQFF. The DNA for the CDR3 is TGTGCCAGCAGCCCGGACGGACAGAACAATGAGCAGTTCTTC. Full variable domain (rest looked up from reference TRBV5-4 and TRBJ2-1): ETGVTQSPTHLIKTRGQQVTLRCSSQSGHNTVSWYQQALGQGPQFIFQYYREEENGRGNFPPRFSGLQFPNYSSELNVNALELDDSALYLCASSPDGQNNEQFFGPGTRLTVL.